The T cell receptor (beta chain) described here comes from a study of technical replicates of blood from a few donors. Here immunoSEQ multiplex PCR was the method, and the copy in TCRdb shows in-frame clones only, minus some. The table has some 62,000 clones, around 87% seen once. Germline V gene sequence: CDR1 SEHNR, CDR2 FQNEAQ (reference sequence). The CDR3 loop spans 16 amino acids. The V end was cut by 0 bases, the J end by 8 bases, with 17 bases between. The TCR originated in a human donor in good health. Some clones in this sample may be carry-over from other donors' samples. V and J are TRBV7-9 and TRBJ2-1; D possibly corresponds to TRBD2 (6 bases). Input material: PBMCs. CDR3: CASSLAWGPRGDEQFF. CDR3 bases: TGTGCCAGCAGCTTAGCGTGGGGACCGCGGGGCGATGAGCAGTTCTTC.